This T cell receptor (beta chain) was captured in a study of T cells after somatic rescue of genetic block. Data came from immunoSEQ multiplex PCR; TCRdb stores just in-frame clones and leaves some out. The table includes about 67,000 clones, under 95% detected once. This clonotype originated in a man in his forties. What was sequenced was peripheral blood mononuclear cells (PBMCs).

In DNA form, the CDR3 reads TGTGCCAGCCAACAGGGAGGTGGGCAGCCCCAGCATTTT. This gives the protein CASQQGGGQPQHF. The chain recombines TRBV6-5 with TRBJ1-5; a weak D match, TRBD1 (6 bases). The CDR3 loop spans 13 amino acids. Trimming cost V 8 bases and J 7 bases, with 15 bases left between them. CDR1 and CDR2 from the germline V gene are MNHEY and SVGAGI.